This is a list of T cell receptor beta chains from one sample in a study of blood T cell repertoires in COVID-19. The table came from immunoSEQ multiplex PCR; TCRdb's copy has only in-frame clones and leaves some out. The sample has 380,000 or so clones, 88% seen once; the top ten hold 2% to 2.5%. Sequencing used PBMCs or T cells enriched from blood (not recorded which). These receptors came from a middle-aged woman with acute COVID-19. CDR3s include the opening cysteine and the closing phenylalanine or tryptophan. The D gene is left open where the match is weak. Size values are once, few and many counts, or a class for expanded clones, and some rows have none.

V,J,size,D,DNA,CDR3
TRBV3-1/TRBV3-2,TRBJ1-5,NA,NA,TGTGCCAGCAGCCAAACAGGGTTGCCCAATCAGCCCCAGCATTTT,CASSQTGLPNQPQHF
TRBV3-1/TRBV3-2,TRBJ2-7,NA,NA,TGTGCCAGCAGCCAAGGCCCGGTCTACGAGCAGTACTTC,CASSQGPVYEQYF
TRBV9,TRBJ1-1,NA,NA,TGTGCCAGCAGCCCTATCCAAGACAGGAACACTGAAGCTTTCTTT,CASSPIQDRNTEAFF
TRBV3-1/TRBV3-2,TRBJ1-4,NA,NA,TGTGCCAGCAGCCATTATACAGGGTTCAATGAAAAACTGTTTTTT,CASSHYTGFNEKLFF
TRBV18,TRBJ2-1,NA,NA,TGTGCCAGCTCACCCGACAGTTACAATGAGCAGTTCTTC,CASSPDSYNEQFF
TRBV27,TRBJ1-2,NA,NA,TGTGCCAGCAGTTCCCGGGGGGGATACTATGGCTACACCTTC,CASSSRGGYYGYTF
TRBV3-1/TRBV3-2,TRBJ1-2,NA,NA,TGTGCCAGCAGCCAAGCCCTTTATGGCTACACCTTC,CASSQALYGYTF
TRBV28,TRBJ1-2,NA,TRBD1,TGTGCCAGCAGCATCAGCTCCCGGGACAGGGGAAGCCATGGCTACACCTTC,CASSISSRDRGSHGYTF
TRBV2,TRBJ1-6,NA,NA,TGTGCCAGCATCCCCACACAAGAATATAATTCACCCCTCCACTTT,CASIPTQEYNSPLHF
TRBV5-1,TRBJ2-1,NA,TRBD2,TGCGCCAGCAGCTTGGAACCTAGCGGGGCTTCAACAATTGAGCAGTTCTTC,CASSLEPSGASTIEQFF
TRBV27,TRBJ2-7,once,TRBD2,TGTGCCAGCAGTCTACCGGCCCGGGGGGTACACGAGCAGTACTTC,CASSLPARGVHEQYF
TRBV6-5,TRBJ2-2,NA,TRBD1,TGTGCCAGCAGTTACAGTACAGGGGGTAGGACCGGGGAGCTGTTTTTT,CASSYSTGGRTGELFF
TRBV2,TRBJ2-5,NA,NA,TGTGCCAGCCGGCGGGTCCTCCAAGAGACCCAGTACTTC,CASRRVLQETQYF
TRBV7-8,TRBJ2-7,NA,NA,TGTGCCAGCAGCCAGCGACCACTAACGACAGTCTACGAGCAGTACTTC,CASSQRPLTTVYEQYF
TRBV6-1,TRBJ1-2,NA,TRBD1,TGTGCCAGCAGTGAAGCCGTCAGGGGGAAGTATGGCTACACCTTC,CASSEAVRGKYGYTF
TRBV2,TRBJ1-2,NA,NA,TGTGCCAGCAGCTATGACACCCCTGTCGGCTACACCTTC,CASSYDTPVGYTF
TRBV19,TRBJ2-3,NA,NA,TGTGCCAGTAGTATAGGAGAAGCGGTAAGCACAGATACGCAGTATTTT,CASSIGEAVSTDTQYF
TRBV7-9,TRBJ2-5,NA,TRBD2,TGTGCCAGCAGACCGACTAGCGGGGGGCAGGAGACCCAGTACTTC,CASRPTSGGQETQYF
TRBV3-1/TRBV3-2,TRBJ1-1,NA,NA,TGTGCCAGCAGCCAAGATCGGAGGACCTTGAACACTGAAGCTTTCTTT,CASSQDRRTLNTEAFF
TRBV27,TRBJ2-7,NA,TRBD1,TGTGCCAGCGCCACAGGGGGTCTAGGCTACGAGCAGTACTTC,CASATGGLGYEQYF
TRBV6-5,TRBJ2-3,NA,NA,TGTGCCAGCAGACGGGGGTACACAGATACGCAGTATTTT,CASRRGYTDTQYF
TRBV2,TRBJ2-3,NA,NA,TGTGCCAGCAGCGCTCAAGGGGGGGCGAACACAGATACGCAGTATTTT,CASSAQGGANTDTQYF
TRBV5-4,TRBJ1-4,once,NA,TGTGCCAGCAGTAGCAGGGTATCAGGGGAAAAACTGTTTTTT,CASSSRVSGEKLFF
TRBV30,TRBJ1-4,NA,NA,TGTGCCTGGAGAATCTTTAATGAAAAACTGTTTTTT,CAWRIFNEKLFF
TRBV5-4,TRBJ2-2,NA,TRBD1,TGTGCCAGCAGCGCACAACAGGGGGCGAACACCGGGGAGCTGTTTTTT,CASSAQQGANTGELFF
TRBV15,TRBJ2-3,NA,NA,TGTGCCACCAGCAGAGATACTTTGTGGTCTTTTGGCACAGATACGCAGTATTTT,CATSRDTLWSFGTDTQYF
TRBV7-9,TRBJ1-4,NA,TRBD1,TGTGCCAGCAGCTCTCCTCGACAGGGGGCTCAGTCAAAACTGTTTTTT,CASSSPRQGAQSKLFF
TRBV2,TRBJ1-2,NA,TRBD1,TGTGCCAGCAGAGAGACCCGACAGGGGCGAGGCTATGGCTACACCTTC,CASRETRQGRGYGYTF
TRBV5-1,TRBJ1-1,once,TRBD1,TGCGCCAGCAGCTTGGCGGGACAGAAGAACACTGAAGCTTTCTTT,CASSLAGQKNTEAFF
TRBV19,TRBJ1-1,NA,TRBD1,TGTGCCAGTAGTATCCGGATGACAGGGGTCGCTGAAGCTTTCTTT,CASSIRMTGVAEAFF
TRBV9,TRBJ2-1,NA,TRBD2,TGTGCCAGCAGCTCCGGGACTAGTAATGAGCAGTTCTTC,CASSSGTSNEQFF
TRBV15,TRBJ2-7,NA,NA,TGTGCCACCAGCAGAGAATCGGAGGGAACCTACGAGCAGTACTTC,CATSRESEGTYEQYF
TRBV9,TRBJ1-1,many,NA,TGTGCCAGCAGCGCACAGGCGTCGAACACTGAAGCTTTCTTT,CASSAQASNTEAFF
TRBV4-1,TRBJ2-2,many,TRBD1,TGCGCCAGCAGCCAATTGGGACAGGGAAACACCGGGGAGCTGTTTTTT,CASSQLGQGNTGELFF
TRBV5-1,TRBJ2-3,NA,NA,TGCGCCAGCAGCTACGGGGGGCGCACAGATACGCAGTATTTT,CASSYGGRTDTQYF
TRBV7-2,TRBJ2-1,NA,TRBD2,TGTGCCAGCAGCTTACTGGTGCAGCGGGGGTCTTACAATGAGCAGTTCTTC,CASSLLVQRGSYNEQFF
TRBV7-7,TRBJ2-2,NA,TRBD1,TGTGCCAGCAGATCCGGGACAGGAAGTACCGGGGAGCTGTTTTTT,CASRSGTGSTGELFF
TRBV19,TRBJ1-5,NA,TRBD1,TGTGCCAGTAGTGATCAGGGGGCACCCCAGCATTTT,CASSDQGAPQHF
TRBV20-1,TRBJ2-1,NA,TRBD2,TGCAGTGCTAGTGTTAGCGGGGGGGCCCTGAACAATGAGCAGTTCTTC,CSASVSGGALNNEQFF
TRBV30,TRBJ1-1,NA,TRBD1,TGTGCCTGTGACAGGGTGAACACTGAAGCTTTCTTT,CACDRVNTEAFF
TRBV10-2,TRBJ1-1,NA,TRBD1,TGCGCCAGCAGTGGGAGGACAGGCGCGGACACTGAAGCTTTCTTT,CASSGRTGADTEAFF
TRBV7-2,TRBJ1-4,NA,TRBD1,TGTGCCAGCAGCGAAGGACAGGGGGCCTCTTCTGAAAAACTGTTTTTT,CASSEGQGASSEKLFF
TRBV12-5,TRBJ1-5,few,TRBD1,TGTGCTAGTGGTTTCGGCAGGGGGCGCGACGGCAATCAGCCCCAGCATTTT,CASGFGRGRDGNQPQHF